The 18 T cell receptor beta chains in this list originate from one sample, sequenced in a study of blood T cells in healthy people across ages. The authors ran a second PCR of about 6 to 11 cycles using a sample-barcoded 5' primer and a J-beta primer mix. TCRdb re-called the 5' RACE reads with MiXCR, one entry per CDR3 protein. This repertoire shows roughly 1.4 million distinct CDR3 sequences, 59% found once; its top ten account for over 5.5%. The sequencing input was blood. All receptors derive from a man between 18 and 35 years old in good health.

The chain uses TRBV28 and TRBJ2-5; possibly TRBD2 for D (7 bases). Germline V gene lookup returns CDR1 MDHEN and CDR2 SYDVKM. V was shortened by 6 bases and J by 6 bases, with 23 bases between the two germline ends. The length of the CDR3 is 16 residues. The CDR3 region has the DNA TGTGCCAGCAGCCCCTCCCGAAGGGGGGGGTTAAAGACCCAGTACTTC. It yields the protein CASSPSRRGGLKTQYF.

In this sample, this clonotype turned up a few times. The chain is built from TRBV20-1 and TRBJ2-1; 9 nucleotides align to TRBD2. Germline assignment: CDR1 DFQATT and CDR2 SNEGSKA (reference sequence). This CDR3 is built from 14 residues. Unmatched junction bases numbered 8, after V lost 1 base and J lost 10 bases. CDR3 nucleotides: TGCAGTGCTAGAGTACGCGGGAGGGCCGAGGAGCAGTTCTTC. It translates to CSARVRGRAEEQFF.

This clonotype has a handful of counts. CDR3 in amino acids: CSAREVIAGAPGLYEQFF. The CDR3 DNA reads as TGCAGTGCTAGAGAAGTGATAGCGGGCGCGCCGGGTCTCTATGAGCAGTTCTTC. The chain combines TRBV20-1 with TRBJ2-1, with 7 nucleotides matching TRBD2. J lost 8 bases, V lost 0 bases, and 19 bases had no gene match. CDR1 and CDR2 from the germline V gene are DFQATT and SNEGSKA (reference sequence). The CDR3 has 18 residues.

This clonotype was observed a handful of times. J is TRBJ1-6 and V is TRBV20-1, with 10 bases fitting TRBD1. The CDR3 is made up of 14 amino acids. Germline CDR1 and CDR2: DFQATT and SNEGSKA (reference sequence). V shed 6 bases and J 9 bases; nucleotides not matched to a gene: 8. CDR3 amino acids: CSAATGTGVSPLHF. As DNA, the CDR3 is TGCAGTGCCGCGACAGGGACAGGGGTTTCACCCCTCCACTTT.

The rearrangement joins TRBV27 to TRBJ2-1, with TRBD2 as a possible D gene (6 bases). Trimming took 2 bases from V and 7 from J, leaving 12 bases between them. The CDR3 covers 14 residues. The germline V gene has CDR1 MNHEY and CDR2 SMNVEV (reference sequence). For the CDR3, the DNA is TGTGCCAGCAGTTTACGCGGGGTCTATAATGAGCAGTTCTTC. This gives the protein CASSLRGVYNEQFF.

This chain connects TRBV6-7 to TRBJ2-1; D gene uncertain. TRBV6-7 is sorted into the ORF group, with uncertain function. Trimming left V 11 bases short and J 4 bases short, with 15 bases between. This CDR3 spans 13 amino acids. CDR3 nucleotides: TGTGCCCCTCAAATGACCGAATACAATGAGCAGTTCTTC. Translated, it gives CAPQMTEYNEQFF.

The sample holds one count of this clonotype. CDR3 sequence (DNA): TGTGCCAGCTCCGGACTAAGGGAGTACGAGCAGTACTTC. Amino acids: CASSGLREYEQYF. This chain uses TRBV25-1 with TRBJ2-7; the D gene is possibly TRBD2 (6 bases). The CDR3 has 13 residues. CDR1 and CDR2 (germline): MGHDK, SYGVNS. V lost 8 bases and J lost 4, with 15 bases in between.

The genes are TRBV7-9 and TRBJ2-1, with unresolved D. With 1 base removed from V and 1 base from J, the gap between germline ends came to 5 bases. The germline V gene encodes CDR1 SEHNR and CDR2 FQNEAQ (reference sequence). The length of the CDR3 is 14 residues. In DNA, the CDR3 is TGTGCCAGCAGCTTAGAGGTTTCCTACAATGAGCAGTTCTTC. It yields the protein CASSLEVSYNEQFF.

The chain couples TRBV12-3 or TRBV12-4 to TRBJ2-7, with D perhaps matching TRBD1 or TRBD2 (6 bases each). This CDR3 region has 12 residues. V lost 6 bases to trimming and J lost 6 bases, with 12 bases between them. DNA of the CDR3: TGTGCCAGCAGCCCTGGGGGGCCCGAGCAGTACTTC. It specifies CASSPGGPEQYF.

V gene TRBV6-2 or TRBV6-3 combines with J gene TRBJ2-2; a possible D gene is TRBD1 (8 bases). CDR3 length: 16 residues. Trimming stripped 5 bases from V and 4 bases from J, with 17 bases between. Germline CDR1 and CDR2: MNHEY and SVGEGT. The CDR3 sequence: CASSRVDREGTGELFF. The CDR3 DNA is TGTGCCAGCAGTCGAGTGGACAGGGAGGGCACCGGGGAGCTGTTTTTT.

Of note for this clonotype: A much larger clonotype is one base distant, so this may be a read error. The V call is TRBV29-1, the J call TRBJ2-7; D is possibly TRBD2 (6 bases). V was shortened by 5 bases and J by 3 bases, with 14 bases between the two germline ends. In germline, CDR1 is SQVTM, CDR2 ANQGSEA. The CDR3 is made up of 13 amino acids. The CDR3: CSVIPLGGYEQYF. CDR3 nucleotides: TGCAGCGTTATCCCACTCGGGGGCTACGAGCAGTACTTC.

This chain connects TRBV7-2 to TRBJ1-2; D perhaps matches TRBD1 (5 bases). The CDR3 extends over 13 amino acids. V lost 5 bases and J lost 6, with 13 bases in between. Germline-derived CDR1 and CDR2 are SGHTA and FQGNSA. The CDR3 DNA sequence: TGTGCCAGCAGCGTCGCGGGGCAGGATGGCTACACCTTC. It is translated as CASSVAGQDGYTF.

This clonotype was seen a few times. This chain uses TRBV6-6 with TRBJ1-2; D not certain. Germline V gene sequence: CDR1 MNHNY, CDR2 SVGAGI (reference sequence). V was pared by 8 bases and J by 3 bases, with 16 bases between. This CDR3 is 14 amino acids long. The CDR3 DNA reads TGTGCCAGCCTCCATAGTTCCCTTGACTATGGCTACACCTTC. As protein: CASLHSSLDYGYTF.

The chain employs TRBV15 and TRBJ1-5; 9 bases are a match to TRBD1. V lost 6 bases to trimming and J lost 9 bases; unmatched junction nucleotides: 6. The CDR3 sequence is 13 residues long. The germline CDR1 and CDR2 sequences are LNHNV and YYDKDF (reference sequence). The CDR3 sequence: CATRGTGSGPQHF. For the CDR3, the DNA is TGTGCCACCAGGGGGACAGGGAGTGGGCCCCAGCATTTT.

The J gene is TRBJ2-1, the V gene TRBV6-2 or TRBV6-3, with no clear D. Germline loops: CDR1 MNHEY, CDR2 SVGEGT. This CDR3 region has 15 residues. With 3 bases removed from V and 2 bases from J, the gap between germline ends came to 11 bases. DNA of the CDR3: TGTGCCAGCAGTTATTCAAGTGCTCCCTACAATGAGCAGTTCTTC. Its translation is CASSYSSAPYNEQFF.

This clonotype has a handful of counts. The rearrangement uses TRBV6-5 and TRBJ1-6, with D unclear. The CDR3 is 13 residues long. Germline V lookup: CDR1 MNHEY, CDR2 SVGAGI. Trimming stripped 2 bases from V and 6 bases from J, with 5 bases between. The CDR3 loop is CASSYGSNSPLHF. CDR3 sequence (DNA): TGTGCCAGCAGTTACGGGAGTAATTCACCCCTCCACTTT.

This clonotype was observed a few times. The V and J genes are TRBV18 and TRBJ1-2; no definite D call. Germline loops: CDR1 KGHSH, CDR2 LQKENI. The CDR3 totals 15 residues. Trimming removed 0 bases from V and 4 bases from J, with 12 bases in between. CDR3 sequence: CASSPPVSLSYGYTF. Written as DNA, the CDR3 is TGTGCCAGCTCACCACCGGTATCCCTCTCCTATGGCTACACCTTC. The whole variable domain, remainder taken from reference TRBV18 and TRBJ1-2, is NAGVMQNPRHLVRRRGQEARLRCSPMKGHSHVYWYRQLPEEGLKFMVYLQKENIIDESGMPKERFSAEFPKEGPSILRIQQVVRGDSAAYFCASSPPVSLSYGYTFGSGTRLTVV.

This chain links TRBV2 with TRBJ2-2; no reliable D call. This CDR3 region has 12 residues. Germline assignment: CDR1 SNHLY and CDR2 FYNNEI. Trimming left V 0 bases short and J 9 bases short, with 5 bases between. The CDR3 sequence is CASSEAIRELFF. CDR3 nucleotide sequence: TGTGCCAGCAGTGAAGCCATCCGGGAGCTGTTTTTT. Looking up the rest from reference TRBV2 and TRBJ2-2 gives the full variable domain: EPEVTQTPSHQVTQMGQEVILRCVPISNHLYFYWYRQILGQKVEFLVSFYNNEISEKSEIFDDQFSVERPDGSNFTLKIRSTKLEDSAMYFCASSEAIRELFFGEGSRLTVL.